The entry below describes one T cell receptor (beta chain). This specimen belongs to a study of technical replicates of blood from a few donors. Repertoires were generated with immunoSEQ multiplex PCR, while TCRdb's copy carries only in-frame clones and drops some. The sample records under 90,000 clones, roughly 94% being singletons. The CDR3 is made up of 17 amino acids. Per the germline V gene, CDR1 is MDHEN and CDR2 is SYDVKM. V was trimmed by 3 bases and J by 4 bases, leaving 18 bases between them. The chain joins TRBV28 to TRBJ1-4, with TRBD1 as a possible D gene (6 bases). The sequence was obtained from a human donor in good health. The source material was T cells isolated from PBMCs. The CDR3 loop is CASSFYRAHGGNEKLFF. The CDR3 DNA follows: TGTGCCAGCAGTTTTTACAGGGCACATGGCGGTAATGAAAAACTGTTTTTT.